This T cell receptor (beta chain) was captured by sequencing in a study of post-analysis software for immune sequencing data. Study findings and constraints: Roughly five TRBV segments appeared more often in patients than in controls, and TRBV5-6, TRBV5-1 and TRBV20-1 were among these.

The TCR beta cDNA libraries contained unique molecular identifiers. TCRdb reprocessed the PCR reads with MiXCR, giving one entry per CDR3 protein. Of 650,000 to 900,000 distinct CDR3 sequences in the sample, around 45% are singletons; the top ten hold over 4.5%. This CDR3 is 14 amino acids long. Germline CDR1 is LNHNV and CDR2 is YYDKDF (reference sequence). Note on this clonotype: Its antigen remains unidentified.

The specimen sequenced was blood. The gene calls are TRBV15 and TRBJ2-5, with D hard to call. TRBJ2-7 matches the DNA end more closely, so the J call is doubtful. The clonotype originates from a girl aged 5 to 17 with multiple sclerosis. Here the CDR3 DNA reads TGTGCCACCAGCAGGGGGAAAGTAGCCTACGAGCAGTACTTC. This codes for CATSRGKVAYEQYF.